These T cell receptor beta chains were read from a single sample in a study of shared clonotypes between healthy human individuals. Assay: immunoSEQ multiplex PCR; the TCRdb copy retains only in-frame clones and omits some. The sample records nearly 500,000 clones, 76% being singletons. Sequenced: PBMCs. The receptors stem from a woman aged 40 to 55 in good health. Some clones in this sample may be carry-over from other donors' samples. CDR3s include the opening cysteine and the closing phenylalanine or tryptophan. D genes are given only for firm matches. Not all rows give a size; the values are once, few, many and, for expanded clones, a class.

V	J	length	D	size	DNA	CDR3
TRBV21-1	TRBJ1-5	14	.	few	TGTGCCAGCAGCTATACAGGGGAGGGTTCACCCCAGCATTTT	CASSYTGEGSPQHF
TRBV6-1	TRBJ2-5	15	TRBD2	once	TGTGCCAGCAGTGTAGAGGCTAGCGGCCAAGAGACCCAGTACTTC	CASSVEASGQETQYF
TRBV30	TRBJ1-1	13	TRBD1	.	TGTGCCTGGGGGCGAATACAGGGGACAAGGGCTTTCTTT	CAWGRIQGTRAFF
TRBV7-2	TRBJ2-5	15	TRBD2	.	TGTGCCAGCAGCCTAGCGGGAGGGCTGCGAGAGACCCAGTACTTC	CASSLAGGLRETQYF
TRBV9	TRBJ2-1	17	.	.	TGTGCCAGCAGCGTAGACCGGGCCCTAAGCTCCTACAATGAGCAGTTCTTC	CASSVDRALSSYNEQFF
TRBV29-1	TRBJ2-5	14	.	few	TGCAGCGTAGCCACCGGACAGTTCCAAGAGACCCAGTACTTC	CSVATGQFQETQYF
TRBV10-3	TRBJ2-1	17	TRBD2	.	TGTGCCATCAGTGAGTCGCAAGCGGGAGGGAAAAACAATGAGCAGTTCTTC	CAISESQAGGKNNEQFF
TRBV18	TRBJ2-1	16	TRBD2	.	TGTGCCAGCTCGCCCCAACTAGCGGGAGTACGGAATGAGCAGTTCTTC	CASSPQLAGVRNEQFF
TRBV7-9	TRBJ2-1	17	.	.	TGTGCCATCCCCCCTAAGGGGCTTCAGGGCTCCTACAATGAGCAGTTCTTC	CAIPPKGLQGSYNEQFF
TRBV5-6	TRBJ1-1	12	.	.	TGTGCCAGCAGCTTCGACAGGTTTGAAGCTTTCTTT	CASSFDRFEAFF
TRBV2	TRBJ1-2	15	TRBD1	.	TGTGCCAGCAGTTTCGGACAGGTTCCAAACTATGGCTACACCTTC	CASSFGQVPNYGYTF
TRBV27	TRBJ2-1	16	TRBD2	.	TGTGCCAGCAGTTTCCACGGGACTAGCGGGATTAATGAGCAGTTCTTC	CASSFHGTSGINEQFF
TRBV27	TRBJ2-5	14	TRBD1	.	TGTGCCAGCAGTTTAACATCGACAGGGGGGGCCCAGTACTTC	CASSLTSTGGAQYF
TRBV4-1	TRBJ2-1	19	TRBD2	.	TGCGCCAGCAGCCAAGAGGGTTTCGTAGCTAGCGGGCCCCACAATGAGCAGTTCTTC	CASSQEGFVASGPHNEQFF
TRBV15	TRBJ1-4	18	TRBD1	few	TGTGCCACCAGCAGAGAATGGACAGGGAGCTCTACTAATGAAAAACTGTTTTTT	CATSREWTGSSTNEKLFF
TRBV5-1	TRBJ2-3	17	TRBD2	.	TGCGCCACCACCCCCCGGGCGGGAGGGCCGGGCACAGATACGCAGTATTTT	CATTPRAGGPGTDTQYF
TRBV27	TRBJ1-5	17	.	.	TGTGCCAGCACCCTCCTGCTCCTCCCAGGGCCCAATCAGCCCCAGCATTTT	CASTLLLLPGPNQPQHF
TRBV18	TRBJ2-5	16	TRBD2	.	TGTGCCAGCTCAAGCCAGGTGGGGACTAGCGAAGAGACCCAGTACTTC	CASSSQVGTSEETQYF
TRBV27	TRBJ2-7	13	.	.	TGTGCCACCCCCCCCGGACAGTCCTACGAGCAGTACTTC	CATPPGQSYEQYF
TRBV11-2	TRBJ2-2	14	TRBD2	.	TGTGCCAGCAGCTTCGGACTAGGAACCGGGGAGCTGTTTTTT	CASSFGLGTGELFF
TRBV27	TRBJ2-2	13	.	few	TGTGCCAGCAGGACTAGTCATACCGGGGAGCTGTTTTTT	CASRTSHTGELFF
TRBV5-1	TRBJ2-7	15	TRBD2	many	TGCGCCAGCAGCCTTAGCGGGAGTACCAACTACGAGCAGTACTTC	CASSLSGSTNYEQYF
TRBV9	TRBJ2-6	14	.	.	TGTGCCAGCGGACTGGTCTCTGGGGCCAACGTCCTGACTTTC	CASGLVSGANVLTF
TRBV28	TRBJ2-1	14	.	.	TGTGCCAGCAAAACACCGGGGCATTACAATGAGCAGTTCTTC	CASKTPGHYNEQFF
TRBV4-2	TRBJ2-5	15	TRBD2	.	TGTGCCAGCAGCCAAGAAGAGACTAGCGGTGAGACCCAGTACTTC	CASSQEETSGETQYF
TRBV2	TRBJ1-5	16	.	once	TGTGCCAGCAGTCCGCAACGCCGGGGAGTCAATCAGCCCCAGCATTTT	CASSPQRRGVNQPQHF
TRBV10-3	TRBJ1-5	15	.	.	TGTGCCATCAGTGAGTCCATGGATCGCAATCAGCCCCAGCATTTT	CAISESMDRNQPQHF
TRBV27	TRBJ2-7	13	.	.	TGTGCCAGCAGTTTTCGTCACTCCTACGAGCAGTACTTC	CASSFRHSYEQYF
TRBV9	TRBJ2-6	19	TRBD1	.	TGTGCCAGCAGCGAGGCAACCGGGACAGGTGACATCGGGGCCAACGTCCTGACTTTC	CASSEATGTGDIGANVLTF
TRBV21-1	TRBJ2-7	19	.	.	TGTGCCAGCAGCAAATATCAAGGAGCAAGCGGGAGGGGTCTGGACGAGCAGTACTTC	CASSKYQGASGRGLDEQYF
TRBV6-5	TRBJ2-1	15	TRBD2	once	TGTGCCAGCAGTTACTCGGGGGGACTAGCGGGTGAGCAGTTCTTC	CASSYSGGLAGEQFF
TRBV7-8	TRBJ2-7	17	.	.	TGTGCCAGCAGCTTAGGCCCGCCCAGGTCAGGCCGGGGCGAGCAGTACTTC	CASSLGPPRSGRGEQYF
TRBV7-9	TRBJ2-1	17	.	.	TGTGCCAGCAGCTTAAATGTGGACACCCTTATGGATTATGAGCAGTTCTTC	CASSLNVDTLMDYEQFF
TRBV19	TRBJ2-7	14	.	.	TGTGCCAGTAGTGGGGCGGGACACTCCTACGAGCAGTACTTC	CASSGAGHSYEQYF
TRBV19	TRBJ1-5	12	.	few	TGTGCCACCTTCCGGACGGGACAGCCCCAGCATTTT	CATFRTGQPQHF
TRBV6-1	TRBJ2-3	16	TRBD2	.	TGTGCCAGCAGTGAACGTCTAGCGGGAGTAGGAGATACGCAGTATTTT	CASSERLAGVGDTQYF
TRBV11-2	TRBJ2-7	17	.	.	TGTGCCAGCAGTCGCTTGGGGGGGGCGAGTAGCTCCTACGAGCAGTACTTC	CASSRLGGASSSYEQYF